This T cell receptor beta chain was obtained from a study of blood T cell repertoires in COVID-19. The assay was immunoSEQ multiplex PCR, and TCRdb's table has in-frame clones only and misses some. The data contain a few hundred thousand clones, approximately 91% of them singletons. In germline, CDR1 is SGHTA, CDR2 FQGNSA. CDR3 length: 16 residues. The trim removed 2 bases at V and 2 bases at J, leaving 6 bases unmatched. The source is a woman between 25 and 40 years old who had recovered from COVID-19. The sequenced sample was PBMCs or T cells enriched from blood (not recorded which). V usage is TRBV7-2 and J usage is TRBJ2-3, with TRBD2 matching over 8 bases. The CDR3 is CASSLLAAGATDTQYF. CDR3 coding DNA: TGTGCCAGCAGCTTATTGGCAGCGGGAGCCACAGATACGCAGTATTTT.